Following are 10 T cell receptor beta chains from one sample sequenced in a study of identical twins. Using its own MiXCR run on the 5' RACE reads, TCRdb lists one record per CDR3 protein. The repertoire holds 500,000 to 550,000 distinct CDR3 sequences, with 20% to 25% as singletons. In addition, the sample was reused for a study of T cells expressing NK-cell markers.

Sequenced sample: CD4+ T cells sorted from blood. Source of these receptors: a woman aged 18-35 years in good health.

Concerning this clonotype itself: This sequence may be a read error, since a much larger clone differs from it by one base. J is TRBJ1-2 and V is TRBV28; 8 bases line up with TRBD1. V lost 5 bases to trimming and J lost 5 bases; unmatched junction nucleotides: 1. CDR1 MDHEN and CDR2 SYDVKM come from the germline V gene. The CDR3 contains 12 residues. The CDR3 nucleotides are TGTGCCAGCAGTACAGGGGGTTATGGCTACACCTTC. As protein: CASSTGGYGYTF.

This clonotype was recorded at least ten times. The chain combines TRBV7-9 with TRBJ1-6; D remains ambiguous. This CDR3 region has 12 residues. Trimming removed 5 bases at V and 6 bases at J, with 5 bases between. Germline CDR1 reads SEHNR; CDR2 reads FQNEAQ (reference sequence). CDR3 sequence (DNA): TGTGCCAGCAGCGGCAGTAATTCACCCCTCCACTTT. Its translation is CASSGSNSPLHF.

This clonotype has a count of ten or more. The chain carries TRBV7-9 and TRBJ1-1, with D perhaps matching TRBD1 (5 bases). V lost 2 bases and J 7 bases, leaving 11 bases between the germline ends. This CDR3 is 13 amino acids long. The germline gives CDR1 SEHNR, CDR2 FQNEAQ (reference sequence). This CDR3 is CASSLTGGVEAFF. The CDR3 DNA sequence: TGTGCCAGCAGCTTAACCGGGGGGGTTGAAGCTTTCTTT.

The rearrangement joins TRBV7-9 to TRBJ2-7; D possibly corresponds to TRBD1 (8 bases). The V end lost 1 base, the J end lost 2 bases, and 15 bases lay between the germline ends. Germline values: CDR1 SEHNR, CDR2 FQNEAQ (reference sequence). The CDR3 sequence is 16 residues long. CDR3 residues: CASSLGRTGRAYEQYF. CDR3 bases: TGTGCCAGCAGCTTAGGTCGGACAGGGAGGGCCTACGAGCAGTACTTC.

This clonotype was seen only a few times. The V call is TRBV20-1, the J call TRBJ1-2, with TRBD1 matching 8 bases. Germline values: CDR1 DFQATT, CDR2 SNEGSKA (reference sequence). This CDR3 is built from 12 residues. The trim removed 6 bases at V and 3 bases at J, leaving 3 bases unmatched. In DNA form, the CDR3 reads TGCAGTGCCCGGACAGGGCACTATGGCTACACCTTC. Protein sequence: CSARTGHYGYTF.

This clonotype has more than one count but fewer than ten. In DNA, the CDR3 is TGTGCCAGCAGCCAAGGGGACGGGTCGGGCACTGAAGCTTTCTTT. It specifies CASSQGDGSGTEAFF. The gene calls are TRBV3-1 and TRBJ1-1; tentatively, D is TRBD1 (5 bases). The V gene lost 1 base and the J gene lost 4 bases, with 13 bases spanning the gap. The germline CDR1 and CDR2 sequences are LGHDT and YNNKEL (reference sequence). The CDR3 totals 15 residues.

This clonotype came up a few times. The CDR3 DNA is TGCAGTGCACAAGACAGGGGATGGGAGCCCCAGCATTTT. This gives the protein CSAQDRGWEPQHF. The chain couples TRBV20-1 to TRBJ1-5; 8 bases are a match to TRBD1. The length of the CDR3 is 13 residues. V gave up 6 bases and J gave up 8 bases; unmatched junction bases: 9. Germline V gives CDR1 DFQATT, CDR2 SNEGSKA (reference sequence).

V usage is TRBV12-3 or TRBV12-4 and J usage is TRBJ1-2; 9 positions agree with TRBD1. This CDR3 comprises 14 residues. The J segment lost 8 bases and the V segment lost 1 base, leaving 5 bases of the junction unmatched. The CDR3 nucleotides read TGTGCCAGCAGTTTAGGGACAGGGGCTTACGGCTACACCTTC. It is translated as CASSLGTGAYGYTF.

This clonotype was recorded a few times. The rearrangement uses TRBV7-9 and TRBJ1-1; 7 nucleotides agree with TRBD1. There are 15 residues in the CDR3. Trimming removed 6 bases from V and 3 bases from J; junction bases left unmatched: 10. Germline CDR1 and CDR2: SEHNR and FQNEAQ (reference sequence). Here the CDR3 reads CASRRQTGIHTEAFF. The CDR3 coding sequence is TGTGCCAGCAGGCGTCAGACAGGGATCCACACTGAAGCTTTCTTT.

V gene TRBV7-2 combines with J gene TRBJ1-5; no clear D gene. The CDR3 length is 13 residues. Per germline, CDR1 SGHTA and CDR2 FQGNSA. Trimming took off 4 bases at V and 4 bases at J, with 8 bases between the two ends. The CDR3 DNA reads TGTGCCAGCAGCTCCCGGATGAATCAGCCCCAGCATTTT. Protein: CASSSRMNQPQHF.